The rows below give T cell receptor beta chains drawn from one sample of a study of blood T cell repertoires in COVID-19. Sequenced by immunoSEQ multiplex PCR; TCRdb stores in-frame clones only, minus some. Of a few hundred thousand clones in the sample, roughly 88% are singletons; the top ten hold roughly 6%. Sequencing was performed on peripheral blood. All receptors derive from a woman younger than 45 with COVID-19, enrolled during active disease. Both conserved end residues are part of each CDR3. The order of the fields is J gene, V gene, clone size, D gene, CDR3 length, CDR3 protein, CDR3 DNA. A D gene is named only where the DNA matches it firmly. Some rows mark clone size as missing; the rest say once, few, many or name a class of expanded clone.

J: TRBJ2-1; V: TRBV7-9; size: NA; D: TRBD2; length: 11; CDR3: CASSPGGGKFF; DNA: TGTGCCAGCAGCCCTGGGGGGGGGAAGTTCTTC
J: TRBJ2-1; V: TRBV6-5; size: NA; D: NA; length: 14; CDR3: CASRGGQDYNEQFF; DNA: TGTGCCAGCCGAGGGGGACAAGACTACAATGAGCAGTTCTTC
J: TRBJ2-5; V: TRBV19; size: NA; D: TRBD2; length: 17; CDR3: CASSIEVGLAGEETQYF; DNA: TGTGCCAGTAGTATAGAGGTCGGGCTAGCGGGGGAAGAGACCCAGTACTTC
J: TRBJ2-1; V: TRBV3-1/TRBV3-2; size: NA; D: TRBD2; length: 15; CDR3: CASSHWTSGMLEQFF; DNA: TGTGCCAGCAGCCACTGGACTAGCGGAATGCTTGAGCAGTTCTTC
J: TRBJ2-3; V: TRBV4-1; size: NA; D: TRBD2; length: 18; CDR3: CASSQEGTSGSRADTQYF; DNA: TGCGCCAGCAGCCAAGAAGGAACTAGCGGGAGTCGGGCAGATACGCAGTATTTT
J: TRBJ2-1; V: TRBV6-2/TRBV6-3; size: NA; D: NA; length: 16; CDR3: CASSRQSPRSYNEQFF; DNA: TGTGCCAGCAGCCGACAGTCCCCGCGTTCCTACAATGAGCAGTTCTTC
J: TRBJ1-5; V: TRBV13; size: NA; D: TRBD1; length: 15; CDR3: CASSLGSGGGQPQHF; DNA: TGTGCCAGCAGCTTAGGGTCAGGGGGCGGTCAGCCCCAGCATTTT
J: TRBJ2-3; V: TRBV5-5; size: once; D: NA; length: 15; CDR3: CASSLLGASTDTQYF; DNA: TGTGCCAGCAGCTTGTTAGGGGCTAGCACAGATACGCAGTATTTT
J: TRBJ2-7; V: TRBV21-1; size: NA; D: NA; length: 19; CDR3: CASSRIPRGGVRDAYEQYF; DNA: TGTGCCAGCAGCAGGATACCGCGGGGGGGTGTCAGGGACGCCTACGAGCAGTACTTC
J: TRBJ2-6; V: TRBV16; size: once; D: NA; length: 19; CDR3: CASSQSIMHRGSGANVLTF; DNA: TGTGCCAGCAGCCAATCGATAATGCATAGGGGTTCTGGCGCCAACGTCCTGACTTTC
J: TRBJ1-2; V: TRBV9; size: NA; D: NA; length: 13; CDR3: CASTVTGNYGYTF; DNA: TGTGCCAGCACCGTCACAGGGAACTATGGCTACACCTTC
J: TRBJ1-1; V: TRBV18; size: NA; D: TRBD1; length: 17; CDR3: CASSLTGALLMNTEAFF; DNA: TGTGCCAGCTCGCTCACAGGGGCCTTACTCATGAACACTGAAGCTTTCTTT
J: TRBJ1-3; V: TRBV5-4; size: NA; D: NA; length: 16; CDR3: CASSLGAGHSGNTIYF; DNA: TGTGCCAGCAGCTTGGGCGCTGGACATTCTGGAAACACCATATATTTT
J: TRBJ2-1; V: TRBV7-9; size: NA; D: TRBD2; length: 16; CDR3: CASSLRTSGDRNEQFF; DNA: TGTGCCAGCAGCCTCAGGACTAGCGGGGACAGGAATGAGCAGTTCTTC
J: TRBJ1-4; V: TRBV28; size: NA; D: TRBD1; length: 15; CDR3: CASSQGQGRVEKLFF; DNA: TGTGCCAGCAGTCAAGGACAGGGGAGGGTTGAAAAACTGTTTTTT
J: TRBJ2-5; V: TRBV5-1; size: NA; D: TRBD1; length: 14; CDR3: CASSLGTGKETQYF; DNA: TGCGCCAGCAGCTTGGGGACAGGGAAAGAGACCCAGTACTTC
J: TRBJ1-5; V: TRBV28; size: NA; D: NA; length: 14; CDR3: CAITHSYSNQPQHF; DNA: TGTGCCATCACCCACAGCTATAGCAATCAGCCCCAGCATTTT
J: TRBJ1-4; V: TRBV7-9; size: NA; D: TRBD1; length: 17; CDR3: CASSSGGGTATNEKLFF; DNA: TGTGCCAGCAGCTCGGGCGGGGGGACAGCAACTAATGAAAAACTGTTTTTT
J: TRBJ1-4; V: TRBV4-1; size: few; D: TRBD1; length: 15; CDR3: CASSQIPGGNEKLFF; DNA: TGCGCCAGCAGCCAAATCCCAGGGGGCAATGAAAAACTGTTTTTT
J: TRBJ2-3; V: TRBV11-3; size: NA; D: NA; length: 13; CDR3: CASHRQNTDTQYF; DNA: TGTGCCAGCCACAGACAGAACACAGATACGCAGTATTTT
J: TRBJ2-4; V: TRBV2; size: NA; D: NA; length: 12; CDR3: CASSIGLGIQYF; DNA: TGTGCCAGCAGTATTGGACTGGGCATTCAGTACTTC
J: TRBJ2-3; V: TRBV18; size: NA; D: NA; length: 16; CDR3: CASSRLYGSGTDTQYF; DNA: TGTGCCAGCTCACGACTCTACGGAAGCGGCACAGATACGCAGTATTTT
J: TRBJ2-2; V: TRBV6-5; size: NA; D: NA; length: 12; CDR3: CASRRGTGELFF; DNA: TGTGCCAGCAGGAGGGGGACCGGGGAGCTGTTTTTT
J: TRBJ2-2; V: TRBV30; size: NA; D: TRBD1; length: 14; CDR3: CAWRTQGDTGELFF; DNA: TGTGCCTGGAGGACACAGGGGGACACCGGGGAGCTGTTTTTT